The 9 T cell receptor beta chains presented below share a single source sample, sequenced in a study of blood T cell repertoires in COVID-19. Sequencing was performed with immunoSEQ multiplex PCR; in TCRdb, only in-frame clones are kept and a portion is missing. This table holds 150,000 to 200,000 clones, approximately 90% found once. The specimen was peripheral blood. These receptors were obtained from a woman aged 30 to 39 with active or convalescent COVID-19.

The chain joins TRBV11-3 to TRBJ2-7; 8 bases agree with TRBD1. The CDR3 runs to 15 residues. CDR1 and CDR2 from the germline V gene are SGHNT and YENEEA. The trim removed 2 bases at V and 0 bases at J, leaving 3 bases unmatched. The CDR3 region has the DNA TGTGCCAGCAGCTTATCTACAGGGGGCTCCTACGAGCAGTACTTC. This encodes CASSLSTGGSYEQYF.

V and J are TRBV2 and TRBJ2-2, with 7 bases matching TRBD1. CDR3 length: 14 amino acids. CDR1 is SNHLY, CDR2 FYNNEI, per germline. The ends lost 6 bases at V and 0 bases at J; junction bases unmatched: 1. CDR3 loop: CASRGTANTGELFF. In nucleotides, the CDR3 is TGTGCCAGCAGGGGGACAGCGAACACCGGGGAGCTGTTTTTT.

This clone was found a few times. The chain recombines TRBV3-1 (or the pseudogene TRBV3-2) with TRBJ2-1; TRBD2 aligns across 10 bases. Germline CDR1 LGHDT, CDR2 YNNKEL (reference sequence). V gave up 4 bases and J gave up 7 bases; unmatched junction bases: 7. The length of the CDR3 is 15 residues. The CDR3 region has the DNA TGTGCCAGCAGCCGATTAGCGGGGGGAGTGAATGAGCAGTTCTTC. Protein product: CASSRLAGGVNEQFF.

This chain uses TRBV18 with TRBJ2-7; D is unclear. Per the germline V gene, CDR1 is KGHSH and CDR2 is LQKENI. This CDR3 has 15 residues. Trimming pared 3 bases from V and 2 bases from J, leaving 14 bases between. CDR3 DNA sequence: TGTGCCAGCTCACCGGTCCGAGACAACCCCTACGAGCAGTACTTC. Protein sequence: CASSPVRDNPYEQYF. The full variable domain, with the rest looked up from reference TRBV18 and TRBJ2-7, is NAGVMQNPRHLVRRRGQEARLRCSPMKGHSHVYWYRQLPEEGLKFMVYLQKENIIDESGMPKERFSAEFPKEGPSILRIQQVVRGDSAAYFCASSPVRDNPYEQYFGPGTRLTVT.

The rearrangement uses TRBV19 and TRBJ1-6; D possibly corresponds to TRBD1 (6 bases). The CDR3 is 14 residues long. The germline V gene has CDR1 LNHDA and CDR2 SQIVND (reference sequence). Trimming stripped 4 bases from V and 9 bases from J, with 13 bases between. The CDR3 DNA is TGTGCCAGTAGTACCACAGGGTCGTTTTCACCCCTCCACTTT. Amino acid sequence: CASSTTGSFSPLHF.

The chain recombines TRBV7-9 with TRBJ1-4, with 9 positions matching TRBD1. From germline, CDR1 is SEHNR and CDR2 FQNEAQ (reference sequence). The ends lost 5 bases at V and 2 bases at J; junction bases unmatched: 3. The CDR3 extends over 15 amino acids. The CDR3 DNA reads as TGTGCCAGCAGCCTGGGGACAGGGACTAATGAAAAACTGTTTTTT. The encoded protein is CASSLGTGTNEKLFF. Filled out from reference TRBV7-9 and TRBJ1-4, the complete variable domain reads DTGVSQNPRHKITKRGQNVTFRCDPISEHNRLYWYRQTLGQGPEFLTYFQNEAQLEKSRLLSDRFSAERPKGSFSTLEIQRTEQGDSAMYLCASSLGTGTNEKLFFGSGTQLSVL.

The chain uses TRBV28 and TRBJ2-7; D is unclear. The length of the CDR3 is 13 residues. Trimming left V 2 bases short and J 3 bases short, with 8 bases between. Germline V lookup: CDR1 MDHEN, CDR2 SYDVKM. The DNA for the CDR3 is TGTGCCAGCAGTTTAGCGTTGCGCTACGAGCAGTACTTC. Amino acids: CASSLALRYEQYF.

V usage is TRBV2 and J usage is TRBJ1-3; TRBD1 matches at 7 bases. CDR3 length: 15 residues. V shed 2 bases and J 7 bases; nucleotides not matched to a gene: 8. The germline CDR1 and CDR2 sequences are SNHLY and FYNNEI. CDR3 in amino acids: CASSEPGQEHNTIYF. CDR3 nucleotide sequence: TGTGCCAGCAGTGAACCCGGACAGGAGCACAACACCATATATTTT.

V and J are TRBV28 and TRBJ2-3, with 8 bases aligning to TRBD1. Germline assignment: CDR1 MDHEN and CDR2 SYDVKM. J lost 9 bases, V lost 5 bases, and 7 bases had no gene match. This CDR3 contains 13 residues. Written as DNA, the CDR3 is TGTGCCAGCAGTGTGACAGGGGCCAGGACGCAGTATTTT. Its translation is CASSVTGARTQYF. Using reference TRBV28 and TRBJ2-3 for the parts outside the CDR3, the full variable domain is DVKVTQSSRYLVKRTGEKVFLECVQDMDHENMFWYRQDPGLGLRLIYFSYDVKMKEKGDIPEGYSVSREKKERFSLILESASTNQTSMYLCASSVTGARTQYFGPGTRLTVL.